This T cell receptor beta chain was sequenced for a study of cytomegalovirus exposure and HLA in healthy donors. Study-wide findings and caveats: Cytomegalovirus-associated status was assigned to approximately 160 TCR beta chains. Confirmation in vitro established that a few CMV-associated chains were specific for CMV antigens. The classifier reportedly diagnosed cytomegalovirus status with high specificity and sensitivity.

Germline V gene sequence: CDR1 GTSNPN, CDR2 SVGIG (reference sequence). The trim removed 0 bases at V and 8 bases at J, leaving 4 bases unmatched. This CDR3 is 13 amino acids long. Note on this clone: Its target is unknown.

TCRdb keeps only in-frame clones here, not all; method: immunoSEQ multiplex PCR. The sample yields under 150,000 clones, roughly 90% seen once. The TCR originated in a man younger than 35 in good health and CMV-seronegative. Sequencing was done on a sample of PBMCs. V usage is TRBV30 and J usage is TRBJ2-1, with 7 positions matching TRBD1. Here the CDR3 reads CAWSVGGADEQFF. The CDR3 coding sequence is TGTGCCTGGAGTGTAGGGGGCGCGGATGAGCAGTTCTTC.